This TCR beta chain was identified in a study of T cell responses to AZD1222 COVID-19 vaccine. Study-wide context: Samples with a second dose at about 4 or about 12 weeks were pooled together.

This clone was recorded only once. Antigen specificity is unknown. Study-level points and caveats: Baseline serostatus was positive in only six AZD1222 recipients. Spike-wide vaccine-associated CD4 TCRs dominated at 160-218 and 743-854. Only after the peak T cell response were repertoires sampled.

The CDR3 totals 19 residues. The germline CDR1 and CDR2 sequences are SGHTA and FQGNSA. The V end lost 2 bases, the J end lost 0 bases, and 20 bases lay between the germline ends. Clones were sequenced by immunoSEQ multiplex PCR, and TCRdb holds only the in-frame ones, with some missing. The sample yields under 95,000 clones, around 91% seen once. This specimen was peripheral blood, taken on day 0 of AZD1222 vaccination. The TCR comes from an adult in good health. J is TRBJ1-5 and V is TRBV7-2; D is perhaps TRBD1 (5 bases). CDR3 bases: TGTGCCAGCAGCTTAATTTCTTTTAGGGGCACCGATAGCAATCAGCCCCAGCATTTT. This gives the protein CASSLISFRGTDSNQPQHF.